In this sample, the clone carrying this T cell receptor (beta chain) turned up a few times. Its antigen is unknown. Arm-PCR of CDR3 regions and iRepertoire HTBI primers were used to build TCR beta libraries. TCRdb re-called the multiplex PCR reads through MiXCR, storing one row per CDR3 protein. The sample yields over 350,000 distinct CDR3 sequences, approximately 16% seen once. Sample time point: newly diagnosed GD, antithyroid drugs for less than 3 months. Extracted RNA from PBMCs served as the source of the TCR library. Diagnoses of Graves' disease were made by American Thyroid Association guidelines. Peripheral blood, roughly 10 milliliters of it, was drawn into EDTA tubes. The V gene's germline CDR1 is KGHSH and CDR2 LQKENI. This CDR3 has 14 amino acids. Losses at the gene ends were 3 bases for V and 8 bases for J; bases not matched to a gene: 5. This entry belongs to a study of regulatory T cells in long-lasting Graves disease. Study-wide results and limits: Persistent cases of Graves' showed reduced TCR diversity relative to newly diagnosed patients. Repertoires from persistent disease leaned toward TRBV28, TRBJ1-2 and TRBJ2-5.

Another study also made use of these data, one on T cells in Graves' hyperthyroidism and ophthalmopathy.

The chain recombines TRBV18 with TRBJ2-1; 9 bases are a match to TRBD2. The source of this sequence is a woman aged 35 to 49 with Graves disease. Sequences were derived from peripheral blood mononuclear cells (PBMCs), sampled at new diagnosis, from a patient treated with antithyroid drugs. For the CDR3, the DNA is TGTGCCAGCTCACCGCCAGCGGGAGGCGATGAGCAGTTCTTC. Encoded protein: CASSPPAGGDEQFF.